These 3 T cell receptor beta chains came from one sample sequenced in a study of blood T cell repertoires in COVID-19. This table comes from immunoSEQ multiplex PCR, and its TCRdb copy is limited to in-frame clones, with some not included. The table includes roughly 130,000 clones, 84% detected once. The sequencing input was peripheral blood. The receptors originated from a woman aged 25 to 39 who had recovered from COVID-19.

The rearrangement uses TRBV29-1 and TRBJ2-2; 11 nucleotides align to TRBD1. Germline V gene sequence: CDR1 SQVTM, CDR2 ANQGSEA. CDR3 length: 15 residues. The junction had 9 bases not matched to a gene; V was cut back by 5 bases and J by 7 bases. The chain's CDR3 is CSVLPGQGGSGELFF. The CDR3 bases are TGCAGCGTTCTGCCGGGACAGGGGGGCAGCGGGGAGCTGTTTTTT.

The chain is built from TRBV5-1 and TRBJ1-2, with a tentative D call TRBD1 (5 bases). The ends were cut back, 3 bases at V and 6 bases at J, with 12 bases in the middle. The CDR3 spans 13 residues. The germline V gene encodes CDR1 SGHRS and CDR2 YFSETQ. The CDR3 spells CASSWAGQDGYTF. The DNA of the CDR3 is TGCGCCAGCAGCTGGGCTGGACAAGATGGCTACACCTTC. The entire variable domain, with the rest obtained from reference TRBV5-1 and TRBJ1-2, is as follows: KAGVTQTPRYLIKTRGQQVTLSCSPISGHRSVSWYQQTPGQGLQFLFEYFSETQRNKGNFPGRFSGRQFSNSRSEMNVSTLELGDSALYLCASSWAGQDGYTFGSGTRLTVV.

The CDR3 is CASSHTPRGAAGGTDTQYF. The DNA for the CDR3 is TGTGCCAGCAGCCACACGCCGCGGGGGGCCGCTGGGGGCACAGATACGCAGTATTTT. V usage is TRBV7-3 and J usage is TRBJ2-3; 8 bases fit TRBD2. The CDR3 has 19 amino acids. V lost 5 bases, J lost 1 base, and 17 bases stayed unmatched. Germline V lookup: CDR1 SGHTA, CDR2 FQGTGA.